What follows describes a single T cell receptor (beta chain). The sample is PBMC spiked with counted cells of clone KT2. V was trimmed by 1 base and J by 5 bases, leaving 15 bases between them. The length of the CDR3 is 15 residues. Germline CDR1 is SGHAT and CDR2 is FQNNGV. This sample is part of a study of quantifying T cell responses using KT2 cells. Study context: RNA was reverse transcribed with TCR alpha and beta constant-region primers. Estimated efficiency of the T4 ligation step was above 8.5% under optimum conditions.

The cDNA 3' end received a ligated oligonucleotide with a UMI. An equimolar mix of RC1.1 and RC1.2 primed the beta chain across TRBC1 and TRBC2. TCRdb re-called the UMI-ligation and nested PCR reads with MiXCR, one entry per CDR3 protein. The sample shows fewer than 50,000 distinct CDR3 sequences, around a tenth of them seen only once. The J gene is TRBJ2-7, the V gene TRBV11-2; unclear D gene. This TCR derives from a human donor. Sequencing was done on a sample of PBMCs spiked with cells of the T cell clone KT2. CDR3 in DNA: TGTGCCAGCAGCTTAGGCCCGTTTGAACGCGACGAGCAGTACTTC. Translated, it gives CASSLGPFERDEQYF. Based on the CDR3 plus reference TRBV11-2 and TRBJ2-7, the full variable domain is EAGVAQSPRYKIIEKRQSVAFWCNPISGHATLYWYQQILGQGPKLLIQFQNNGVVDDSQLPKDRFSAERLKGVDSTLKIQPAKLEDSAVYLCASSLGPFERDEQYFGPGTRLTVT.